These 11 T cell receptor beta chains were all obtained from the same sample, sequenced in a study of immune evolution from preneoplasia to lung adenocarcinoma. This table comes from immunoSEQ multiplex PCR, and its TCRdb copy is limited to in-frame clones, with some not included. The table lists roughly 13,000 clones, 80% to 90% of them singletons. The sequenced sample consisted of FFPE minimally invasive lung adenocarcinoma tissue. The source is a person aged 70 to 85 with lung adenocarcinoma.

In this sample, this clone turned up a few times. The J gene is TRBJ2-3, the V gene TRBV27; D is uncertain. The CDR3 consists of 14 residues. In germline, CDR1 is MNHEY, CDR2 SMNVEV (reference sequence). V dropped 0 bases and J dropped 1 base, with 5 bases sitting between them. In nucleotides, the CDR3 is TGTGCCAGCAGTTTATCGCTGGGCACAGATACGCAGTATTTT. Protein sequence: CASSLSLGTDTQYF.

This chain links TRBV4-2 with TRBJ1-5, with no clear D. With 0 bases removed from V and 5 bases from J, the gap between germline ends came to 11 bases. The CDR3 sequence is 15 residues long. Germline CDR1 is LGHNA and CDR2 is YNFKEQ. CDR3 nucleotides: TGTGCCAGCAGCCAAGATAGGGCAGGCGATCAGCCCCAGCATTTT. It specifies CASSQDRAGDQPQHF.

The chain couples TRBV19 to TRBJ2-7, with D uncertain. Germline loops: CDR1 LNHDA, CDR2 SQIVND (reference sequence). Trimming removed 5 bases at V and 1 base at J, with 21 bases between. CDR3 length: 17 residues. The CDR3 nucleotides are TGTGCCAGTAGTCTGACTTCACTAAGTGGTACATCCTACGAGCAGTACTTC. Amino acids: CASSLTSLSGTSYEQYF. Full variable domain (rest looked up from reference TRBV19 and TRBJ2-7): DGGITQSPKYLFRKEGQNVTLSCEQNLNHDAMYWYRQDPGQGLRLIYYSQIVNDFQKGDIAEGYSVSREKKESFPLTVTSAQKNPTAFYLCASSLTSLSGTSYEQYFGPGTRLTVT.

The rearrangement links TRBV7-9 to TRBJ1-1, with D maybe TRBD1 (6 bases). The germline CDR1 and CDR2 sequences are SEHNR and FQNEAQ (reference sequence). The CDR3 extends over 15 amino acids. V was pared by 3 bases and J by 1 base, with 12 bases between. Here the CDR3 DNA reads TGTGCCAGCAGCTTCCCTAACAGGGAGAACACTGAAGCTTTCTTT. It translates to CASSFPNRENTEAFF.

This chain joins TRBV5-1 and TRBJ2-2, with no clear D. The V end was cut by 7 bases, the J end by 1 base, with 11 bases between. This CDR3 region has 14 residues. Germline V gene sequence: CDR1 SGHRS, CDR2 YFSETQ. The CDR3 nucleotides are TGCGCCAGCCTCATGACCGAGAACACCGGGGAGCTGTTTTTT. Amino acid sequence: CASLMTENTGELFF.

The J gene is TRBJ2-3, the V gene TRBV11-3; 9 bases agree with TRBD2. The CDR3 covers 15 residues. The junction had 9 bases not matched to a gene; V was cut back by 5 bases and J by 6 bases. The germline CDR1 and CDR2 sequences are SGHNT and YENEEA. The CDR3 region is CASSPPVSGGDTQYF. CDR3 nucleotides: TGTGCCAGCAGCCCCCCAGTCAGCGGGGGGGATACGCAGTATTTT.

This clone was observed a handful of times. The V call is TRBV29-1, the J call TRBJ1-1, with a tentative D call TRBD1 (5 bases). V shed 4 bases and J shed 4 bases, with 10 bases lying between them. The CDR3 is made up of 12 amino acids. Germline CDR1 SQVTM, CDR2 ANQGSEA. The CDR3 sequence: CSVVGRATEAFF. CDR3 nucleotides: TGCAGCGTTGTGGGGCGGGCCACTGAAGCTTTCTTT.

The CDR3: CASSLSGGENEQFF. In nucleotides, the CDR3 is TGTGCCAGCAGCTTAAGTGGGGGGGAAAATGAGCAGTTCTTC. This chain uses TRBV7-3 with TRBJ2-1; 7 bases fit TRBD2. This CDR3 is built from 14 residues. J gave up 7 bases and V 1 base, and 4 bases lay outside the gene matches. Germline assignment: CDR1 SGHTA and CDR2 FQGTGA.

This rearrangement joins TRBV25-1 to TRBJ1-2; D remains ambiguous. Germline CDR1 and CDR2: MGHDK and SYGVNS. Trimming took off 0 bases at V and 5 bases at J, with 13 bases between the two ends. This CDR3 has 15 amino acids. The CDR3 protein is CASSEYFWPPYGYTF. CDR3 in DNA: TGTGCCAGCAGTGAATATTTTTGGCCACCGTATGGCTACACCTTC.

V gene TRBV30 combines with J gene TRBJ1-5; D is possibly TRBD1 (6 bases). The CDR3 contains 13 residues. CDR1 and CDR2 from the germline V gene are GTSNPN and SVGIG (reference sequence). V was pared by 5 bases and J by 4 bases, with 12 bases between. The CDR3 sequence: CAWSRDINQPQHF. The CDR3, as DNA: TGTGCCTGGTCAAGGGACATTAATCAGCCCCAGCATTTT.

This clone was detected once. The CDR3 coding sequence is TGTGCCAGCAGCTTCGACACGGGTGAAAAACTGTTTTTT. Its protein product is CASSFDTGEKLFF. This sequence joins TRBV5-4 and TRBJ1-4; D not resolved. From germline, CDR1 is SGHNT and CDR2 YYREEE (reference sequence). This CDR3 is 13 amino acids long. With 2 bases removed from V and 7 bases from J, the gap between germline ends came to 9 bases.